Detailed here is one T cell receptor beta chain. Its matching antigen is unknown. Through template switching, a universal primer site was introduced, and the cDNA contained unique molecular identifiers. TCRdb reanalysed the 5' RACE reads using MiXCR and keeps one entry per CDR3 protein. The data contain 550,000 to 700,000 distinct CDR3 sequences, 9.6% of them singletons. The source of the sample is a study of identical twins. Overall study results and limits: With monozygotic twins, out-of-frame TCR alpha sharing exceeded what models estimated. Insertions ran lower in abundant cord blood beta clonotypes, though not in memory repertoires. Partial confounding of zero-insertion analyses by invariant MAIT and iNKT cells was possible.

Trimming shortened V by 2 bases and J by 0 bases, and 11 bases separated the two germline ends. Germline CDR1 MGHRA, CDR2 YSYEKL. This CDR3 is built from 16 residues. Another study also made use of these data, one on yellow fever vaccine responses in identical twins.

The TCR sequence derives from a young woman in good health. The rearrangement joins TRBV4-1 to TRBJ1-3; D is perhaps TRBD1 (6 bases). Source material: PBMCs. As DNA, the CDR3 is TGCGCCAGCAGCCAACCGAGGGGGGGCTCTGGAAACACCATATATTTT. It is translated as CASSQPRGGSGNTIYF.